This T cell receptor (beta chain) was sequenced during a study of brain T cells in children with intractable seizures. Surgery cases with the highest brain T cell transcript signatures were chosen for sequencing. Patients received at least one anti-epileptic drug before surgery. Trimming cost V 0 bases and J 7 bases, with 14 bases left between them. The CDR3 covers 14 residues. In germline, CDR1 is SGHKS, CDR2 YYEKEE (reference sequence). This table comes from immunoSEQ multiplex PCR, and its TCRdb copy is limited to in-frame clones, with some not included. Altogether 100,000 to 120,000 clones are present, roughly 94% being singletons, with the ten largest covering 3.5% to 4%.

This chain joins TRBV5-5 and TRBJ2-7; D perhaps matches TRBD1 (6 bases). This receptor was identified in a boy under three years old with hemimegalencephaly and intractable seizures. Sequencing was performed on peripheral blood, taken at surgery. CDR3 loop: CASSLDRVPREQYF. The CDR3 nucleotides read TGTGCCAGCAGCTTGGACAGGGTCCCTAGGGAGCAGTACTTC.